One T cell receptor beta chain is described in this entry. This CDR3 comprises 17 residues. Trimming took 1 base from V and 0 from J, leaving 15 bases between them. Germline loops: CDR1 SEHNR, CDR2 FQNEAQ (reference sequence). The source of the sample is a study of CD8+ T cells in alopecia areata. TCR sequencing used cDNA made by reverse transcription of extracted RNA. TCRdb's table, derived via immunoSEQ multiplex PCR, lists solely in-frame clones and lacks some. Among more than 200,000 clones listed, 67% were seen once. The chain joins TRBV7-9 to TRBJ2-5, with D possibly being TRBD2 (5 bases). The TCR was taken from a human donor with alopecia areata. The sequenced sample was CD4+ T cells sorted from blood, obtained at week 0. This CDR3 is CASSLGREGPDQETQYF. CDR3 nucleotides: TGTGCCAGCAGCTTAGGCCGGGAAGGACCAGACCAAGAGACCCAGTACTTC.